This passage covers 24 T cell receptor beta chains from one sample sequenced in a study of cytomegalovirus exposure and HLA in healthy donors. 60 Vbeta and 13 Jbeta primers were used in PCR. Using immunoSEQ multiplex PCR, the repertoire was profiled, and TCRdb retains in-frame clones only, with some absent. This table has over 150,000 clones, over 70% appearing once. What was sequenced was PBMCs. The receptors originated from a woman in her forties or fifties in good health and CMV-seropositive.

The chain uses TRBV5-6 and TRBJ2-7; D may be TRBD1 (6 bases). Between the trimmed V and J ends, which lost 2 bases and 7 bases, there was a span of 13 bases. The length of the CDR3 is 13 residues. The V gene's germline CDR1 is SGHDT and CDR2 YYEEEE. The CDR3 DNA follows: TGTGCCAGCAGCTTCCAGGGGACGAGGGAGCAGTACTTC. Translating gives CASSFQGTREQYF.

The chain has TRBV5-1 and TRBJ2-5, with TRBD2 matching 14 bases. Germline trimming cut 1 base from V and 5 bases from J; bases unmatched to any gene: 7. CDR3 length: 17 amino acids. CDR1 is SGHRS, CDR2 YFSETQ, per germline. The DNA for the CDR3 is TGCGCCAGCAGCTTGCCGACTAGCGGGGGGGCCAGGGAGACCCAGTACTTC. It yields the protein CASSLPTSGGARETQYF.

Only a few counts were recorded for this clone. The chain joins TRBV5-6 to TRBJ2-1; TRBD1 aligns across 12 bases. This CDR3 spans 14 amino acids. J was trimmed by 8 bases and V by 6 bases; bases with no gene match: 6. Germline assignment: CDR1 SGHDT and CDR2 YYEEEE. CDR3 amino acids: CASIWGQGAYEQFF. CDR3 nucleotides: TGTGCCAGCATCTGGGGACAGGGGGCCTATGAGCAGTTCTTC.

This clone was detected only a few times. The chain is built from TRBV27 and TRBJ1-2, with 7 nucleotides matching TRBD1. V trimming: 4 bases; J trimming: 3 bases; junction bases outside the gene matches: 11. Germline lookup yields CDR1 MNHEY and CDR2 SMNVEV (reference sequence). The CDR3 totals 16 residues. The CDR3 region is CASSSQQGRSDYGYTF. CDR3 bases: TGTGCCAGCAGTTCACAACAGGGGCGGAGTGACTATGGCTACACCTTC.

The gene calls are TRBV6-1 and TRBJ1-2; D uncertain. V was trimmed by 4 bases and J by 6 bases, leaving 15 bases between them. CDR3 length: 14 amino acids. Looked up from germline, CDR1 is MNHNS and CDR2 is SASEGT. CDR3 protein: CASSGQGRAHGYTF. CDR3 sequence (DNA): TGTGCCAGCAGTGGTCAAGGGAGGGCCCATGGCTACACCTTC.

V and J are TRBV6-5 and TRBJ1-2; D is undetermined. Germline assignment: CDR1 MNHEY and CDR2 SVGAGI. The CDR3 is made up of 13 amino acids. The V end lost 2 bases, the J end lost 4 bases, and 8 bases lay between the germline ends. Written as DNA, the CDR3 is TGTGCCAGCAGTTACAGCAGGTTCTATGGCTACACCTTC. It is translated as CASSYSRFYGYTF.

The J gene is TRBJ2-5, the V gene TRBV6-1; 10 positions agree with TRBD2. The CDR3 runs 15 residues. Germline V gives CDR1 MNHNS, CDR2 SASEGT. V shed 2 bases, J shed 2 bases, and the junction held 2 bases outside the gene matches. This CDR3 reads CASSEQAGGQETQYF. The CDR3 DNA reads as TGTGCCAGCAGTGAACAAGCGGGGGGGCAAGAGACCCAGTACTTC.

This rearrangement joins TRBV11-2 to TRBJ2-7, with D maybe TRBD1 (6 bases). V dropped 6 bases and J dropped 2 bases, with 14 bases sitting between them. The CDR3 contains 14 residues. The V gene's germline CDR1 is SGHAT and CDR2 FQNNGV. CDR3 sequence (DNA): TGTGCCAGCAGTCTGAGGACAGCCCCCTACGAGCAGTACTTC. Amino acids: CASSLRTAPYEQYF.

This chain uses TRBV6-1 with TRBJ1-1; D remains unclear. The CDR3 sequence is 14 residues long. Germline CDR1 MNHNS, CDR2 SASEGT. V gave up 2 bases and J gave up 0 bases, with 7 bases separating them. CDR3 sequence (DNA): TGTGCCAGCAGTGAACCACAGATGAACACTGAAGCTTTCTTT. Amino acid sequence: CASSEPQMNTEAFF.

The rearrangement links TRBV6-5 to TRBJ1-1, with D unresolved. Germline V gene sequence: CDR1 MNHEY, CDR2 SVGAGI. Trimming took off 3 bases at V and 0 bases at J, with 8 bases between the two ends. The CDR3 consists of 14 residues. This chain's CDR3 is CASSYGHMNTEAFF. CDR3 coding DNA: TGTGCCAGCAGTTATGGCCATATGAACACTGAAGCTTTCTTT.

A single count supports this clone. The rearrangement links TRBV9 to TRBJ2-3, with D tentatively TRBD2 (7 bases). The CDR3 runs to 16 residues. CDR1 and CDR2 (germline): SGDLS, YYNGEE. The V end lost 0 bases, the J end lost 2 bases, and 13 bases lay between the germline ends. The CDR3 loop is CASSVVGGGPTDTQYF. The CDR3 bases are TGTGCCAGCAGCGTAGTAGGGGGGGGGCCCACAGATACGCAGTATTTT. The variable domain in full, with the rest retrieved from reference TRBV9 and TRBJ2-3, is DSGVTQTPKHLITATGQRVTLRCSPRSGDLSVYWYQQSLDQGLQFLIQYYNGEERAKGNILERFSAQQFPDLHSELNLSSLELGDSALYFCASSVVGGGPTDTQYFGPGTRLTVL.

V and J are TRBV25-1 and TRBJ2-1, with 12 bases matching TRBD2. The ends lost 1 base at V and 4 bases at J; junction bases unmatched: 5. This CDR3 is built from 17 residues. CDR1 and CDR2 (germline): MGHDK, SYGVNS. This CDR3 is CASSELTSGGLYNEQFF. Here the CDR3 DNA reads TGTGCCAGCAGTGAATTGACTAGCGGGGGACTTTACAATGAGCAGTTCTTC.

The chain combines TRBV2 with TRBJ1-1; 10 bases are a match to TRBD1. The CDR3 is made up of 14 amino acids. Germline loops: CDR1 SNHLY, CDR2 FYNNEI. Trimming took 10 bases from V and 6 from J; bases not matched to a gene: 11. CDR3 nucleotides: TGTGCCACCAACATAGACAGGGGGCTATCTGAAGCTTTCTTT. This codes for CATNIDRGLSEAFF. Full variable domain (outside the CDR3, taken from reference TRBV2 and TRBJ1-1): EPEVTQTPSHQVTQMGQEVILRCVPISNHLYFYWYRQILGQKVEFLVSFYNNEISEKSEIFDDQFSVERPDGSNFTLKIRSTKLEDSAMYFCATNIDRGLSEAFFGQGTRLTVV.

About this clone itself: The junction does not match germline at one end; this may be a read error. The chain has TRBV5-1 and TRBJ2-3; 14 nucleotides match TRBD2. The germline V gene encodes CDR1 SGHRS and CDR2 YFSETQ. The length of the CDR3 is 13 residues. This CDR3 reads CASSLAGLAGADF. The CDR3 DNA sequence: TGCGCCAGCAGCTTGGCGGGACTAGCGGGGGCCGACTTT.

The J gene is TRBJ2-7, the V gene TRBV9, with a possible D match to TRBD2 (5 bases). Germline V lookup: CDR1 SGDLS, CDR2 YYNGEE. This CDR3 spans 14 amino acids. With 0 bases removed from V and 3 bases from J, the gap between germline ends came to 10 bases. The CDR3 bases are TGTGCCAGCAGCGTAGATGGACTCCTCTACGAGCAGTACTTC. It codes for CASSVDGLLYEQYF. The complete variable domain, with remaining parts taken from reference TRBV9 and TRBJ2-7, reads DSGVTQTPKHLITATGQRVTLRCSPRSGDLSVYWYQQSLDQGLQFLIQYYNGEERAKGNILERFSAQQFPDLHSELNLSSLELGDSALYFCASSVDGLLYEQYFGPGTRLTVT.

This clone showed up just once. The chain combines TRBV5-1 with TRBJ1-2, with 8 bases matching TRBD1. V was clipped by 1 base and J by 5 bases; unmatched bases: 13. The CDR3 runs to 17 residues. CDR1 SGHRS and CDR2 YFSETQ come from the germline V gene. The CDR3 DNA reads TGCGCCAGCAGCTTGAGTCCAGGACAGGGTGATGGATATGGCTACACCTTC. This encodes CASSLSPGQGDGYGYTF.

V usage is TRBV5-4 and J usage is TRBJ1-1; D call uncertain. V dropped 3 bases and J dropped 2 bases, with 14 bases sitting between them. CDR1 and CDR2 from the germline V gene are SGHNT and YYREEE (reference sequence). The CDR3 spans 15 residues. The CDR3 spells CASSSSRAGNTEAFF. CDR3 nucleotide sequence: TGTGCCAGCAGCTCCAGTAGGGCGGGAAACACTGAAGCTTTCTTT.

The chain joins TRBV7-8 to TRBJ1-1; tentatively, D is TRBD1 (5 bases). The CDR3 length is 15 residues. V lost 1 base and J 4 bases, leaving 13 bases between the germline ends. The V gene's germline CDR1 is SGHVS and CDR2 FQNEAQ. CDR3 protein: CASSLVRRGGTEAFF. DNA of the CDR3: TGTGCCAGCAGCTTAGTTCGGCGGGGGGGCACTGAAGCTTTCTTT.

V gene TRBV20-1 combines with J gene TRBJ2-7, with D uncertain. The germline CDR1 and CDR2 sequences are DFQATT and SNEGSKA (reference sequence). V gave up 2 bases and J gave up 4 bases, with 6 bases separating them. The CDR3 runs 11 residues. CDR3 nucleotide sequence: TGCAGTGCTAGAATCGGGTACGAGCAGTACTTC. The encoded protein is CSARIGYEQYF.

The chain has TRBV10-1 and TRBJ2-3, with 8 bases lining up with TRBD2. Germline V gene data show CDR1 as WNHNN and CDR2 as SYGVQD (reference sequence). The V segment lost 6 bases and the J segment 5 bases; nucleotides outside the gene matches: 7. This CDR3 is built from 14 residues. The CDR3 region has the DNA TGCGCCAGCAGATCCGGGGGGGCCGGAGATACGCAGTATTTT. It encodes CASRSGGAGDTQYF.

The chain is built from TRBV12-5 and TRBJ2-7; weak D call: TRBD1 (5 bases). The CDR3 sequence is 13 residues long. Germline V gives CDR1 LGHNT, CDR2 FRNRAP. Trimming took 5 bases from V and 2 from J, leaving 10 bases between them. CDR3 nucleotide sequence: TGTGCTAGTGGTGCCACAGGTACCTACGAGCAGTACTTC. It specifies CASGATGTYEQYF.

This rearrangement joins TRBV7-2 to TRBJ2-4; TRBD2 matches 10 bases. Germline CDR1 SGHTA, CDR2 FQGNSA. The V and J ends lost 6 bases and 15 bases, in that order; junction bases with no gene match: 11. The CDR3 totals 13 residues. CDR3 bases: TGTGCCAGCAGAGGGACTAGCGAATTTTTTGGGTACTTC. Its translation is CASRGTSEFFGYF.

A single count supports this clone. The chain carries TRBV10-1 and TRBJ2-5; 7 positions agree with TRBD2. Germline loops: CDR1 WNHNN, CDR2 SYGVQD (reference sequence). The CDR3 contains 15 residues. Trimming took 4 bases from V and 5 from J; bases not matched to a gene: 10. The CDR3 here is CASSGQRGARETQYF. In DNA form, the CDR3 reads TGCGCCAGCAGTGGTCAGCGGGGAGCCAGGGAGACCCAGTACTTC.

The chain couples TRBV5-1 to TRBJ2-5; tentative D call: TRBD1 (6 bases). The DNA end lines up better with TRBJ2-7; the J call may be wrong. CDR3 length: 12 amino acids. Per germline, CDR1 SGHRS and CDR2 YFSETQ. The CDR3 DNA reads TGCGCCAGCAGCTCGCAGGGGTTCGAGCAGTACTTC. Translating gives CASSSQGFEQYF.